This TCR beta chain stems from a study of blood T cell repertoires in COVID-19. V lost 1 base and J lost 0, with 9 bases in between. Germline loops: CDR1 LGHNA, CDR2 YNFKEQ. The CDR3 loop spans 15 amino acids. This clone was counted once. Sequencing was performed with immunoSEQ multiplex PCR; in TCRdb, only in-frame clones are kept and a portion is missing. The sample has over 50,000 clones, around 85% seen once. This TCR was recovered from a human donor in a cohort sampled during active COVID-19. The material sequenced was peripheral blood. The gene calls are TRBV4-2 and TRBJ1-2, with TRBD1 as a possible D gene (6 bases). CDR3 coding DNA: TGTGCCAGCAGCCAAGGGACAGAAGCTAACTATGGCTACACCTTC. Protein sequence: CASSQGTEANYGYTF.